Presented here are 26 T cell receptor beta chains from one specimen sequenced in a study of blood T cell repertoires in COVID-19. Clones were sequenced by immunoSEQ multiplex PCR, and TCRdb holds only the in-frame ones, with some missing. The sample carries about 49,000 clones, 80% to 85% recorded once. Sequenced input: peripheral blood. All receptors derive from a woman of 80 years or more with COVID-19, enrolled during active disease.

The chain is built from TRBV18 and TRBJ2-5; D might be TRBD2 (5 bases). The germline V gene encodes CDR1 KGHSH and CDR2 LQKENI. The CDR3 totals 13 residues. The V gene lost 3 bases and the J gene lost 4 bases, with 9 bases spanning the gap. CDR3 sequence (DNA): TGTGCCAGCTCACCCGGGGTCGGAGAGACCCAGTACTTC. Its translation is CASSPGVGETQYF.

This clone is medium-sized by share. This chain uses TRBV12-1 with TRBJ2-7; the table gives TRBD2 as D, unverified against the DNA. TRBV12-1 is a recognized pseudogene. This CDR3 contains 16 residues. Written as DNA, the CDR3 is TGTGCCAGCAGCCCCACAACTAGCGGATCCTCCTACGAGCAGTACTTC. Its translation is CASSPTTSGSSYEQYF.

The chain uses TRBV27 and TRBJ2-7; 9 bases align to TRBD2. This CDR3 contains 15 residues. From germline, CDR1 is MNHEY and CDR2 SMNVEV (reference sequence). The ends lost 5 bases at V and 4 bases at J; junction bases unmatched: 9. CDR3 nucleotide sequence: TGTGCCAGCAGTCCCCGGGGTAGCGGGAGTTACGAGCAGTACTTC. Protein: CASSPRGSGSYEQYF.

The chain carries TRBV5-1 and TRBJ1-4, with D possibly matching TRBD1 (5 bases). CDR1 and CDR2 (germline): SGHRS, YFSETQ. This CDR3 has 15 residues. The V gene lost 0 bases and the J gene lost 6 bases, with 12 bases spanning the gap. The CDR3 spells CASSLGQGPHEKLFF. The CDR3 bases are TGCGCCAGCAGCTTGGGGCAGGGTCCCCATGAAAAACTGTTTTTT.

J is TRBJ1-5 and V is TRBV6-2 or TRBV6-3, with a possible D match to TRBD1 (5 bases). Germline CDR1 MNHEY, CDR2 SVGEGT. V lost 4 bases and J 0 bases, leaving 10 bases between the germline ends. The length of the CDR3 is 15 residues. DNA of the CDR3: TGTGCCAGCAGTTTCTTGGGGCTTAGCAATCAGCCCCAGCATTTT. It codes for CASSFLGLSNQPQHF.

The chain links TRBV5-1 to TRBJ2-6; the D gene is possibly TRBD2 (5 bases). The V and J ends lost 7 bases and 0 bases respectively, with 20 bases between them. The CDR3 has 18 amino acids. The germline V gene has CDR1 SGHRS and CDR2 YFSETQ. Here the CDR3 reads CASAPRAGRFSGANVLTF. The CDR3 DNA sequence: TGCGCCAGCGCCCCGCGGGCCGGAAGATTCTCTGGGGCCAACGTCCTGACTTTC. Based on the CDR3 plus reference TRBV5-1 and TRBJ2-6, the full variable domain is KAGVTQTPRYLIKTRGQQVTLSCSPISGHRSVSWYQQTPGQGLQFLFEYFSETQRNKGNFPGRFSGRQFSNSRSEMNVSTLELGDSALYLCASAPRAGRFSGANVLTFGAGSRLTVL.

Here the CDR3 reads CASSASEGWNEQFF. The CDR3 DNA reads as TGTGCCAGCAGCGCTTCGGAGGGATGGAATGAGCAGTTCTTC. The rearrangement links TRBV25-1 to TRBJ2-1; D perhaps matches TRBD2 (6 bases). V dropped 6 bases and J dropped 7 bases, with 16 bases sitting between them. The CDR3 has 14 residues. The germline gives CDR1 MGHDK, CDR2 SYGVNS.

The chain uses TRBV25-1 and TRBJ1-2; 8 nucleotides align to TRBD1. Trimming removed 4 bases from V and 7 bases from J; junction bases left unmatched: 8. Germline CDR1 and CDR2: MGHDK and SYGVNS. The CDR3 covers 14 residues. The CDR3 reads CASSASGQGGGYTF. The CDR3 nucleotides read TGTGCCAGCAGTGCGTCCGGACAGGGAGGTGGCTACACCTTC.

There are many counts of this clone. CDR3 nucleotide sequence: TGTGCCAGCAGTGAAGTGGGACTAGCTCTGGCCGGGGAGCTGTTTTTT. Protein sequence: CASSEVGLALAGELFF. The chain couples TRBV2 to TRBJ2-2; 9 bases line up with TRBD2. Germline V lookup: CDR1 SNHLY, CDR2 FYNNEI. The CDR3 loop spans 16 amino acids. The V gene end was trimmed by 1 base and the J gene end by 6 bases; junction bases not matched to a gene: 6.

This rearrangement joins TRBV4-1 to TRBJ2-1, with D perhaps matching TRBD2 (5 bases). Between the trimmed V and J ends, which lost 0 bases and 4 bases, there was a span of 16 bases. This CDR3 is built from 17 residues. Germline CDR1 MGHRA, CDR2 YSYEKL. The CDR3 region has the DNA TGCGCCAGCAGCCAAGATAGTGAACCGAGCGGTTACAATGAGCAGTTCTTC. It specifies CASSQDSEPSGYNEQFF.

The table lists this clone with a count of one. CDR3 nucleotide sequence: TGCAGTGCTAGTTCGGCGGGTCCTGCTACCGGGGAGCTGTTTTTT. As protein: CSASSAGPATGELFF. V is TRBV20-1 and J is TRBJ2-2; perhaps TRBD2 as D (5 bases). Trimming left V 3 bases short and J 5 bases short, with 16 bases between. The germline gives CDR1 DFQATT, CDR2 SNEGSKA (reference sequence). The CDR3 is made up of 15 amino acids.

The chain carries TRBV7-9 and TRBJ2-3; TRBD2 matches 14 bases. The CDR3 loop spans 15 amino acids. V lost 5 bases to trimming and J lost 4 bases; unmatched junction nucleotides: 2. CDR1 is SEHNR, CDR2 FQNEAQ, per germline (reference sequence). The DNA for the CDR3 is TGTGCCAGCAGCAAGACTAGCGGGAGGGCAGATACGCAGTATTTT. This sequence encodes CASSKTSGRADTQYF.

The V and J genes are TRBV6-5 and TRBJ1-6; 9 bases are shared with TRBD1. V lost 6 bases, J lost 6 bases, and 3 bases stayed unmatched. The CDR3 has 14 residues. Germline V CDR1 and CDR2: MNHEY, SVGAGI. The DNA for the CDR3 is TGTGCCAGCAGCCCGGACAGGGGTAATTCACCCCTCCACTTT. Residues: CASSPDRGNSPLHF.

A few counts support this clone. This chain joins TRBV9 and TRBJ2-7; 8 nucleotides align to TRBD2. V lost 4 bases and J lost 5; bases outside the gene matches: 5. CDR3 size: 13 residues. CDR1 SGDLS and CDR2 YYNGEE come from the germline V gene. The CDR3 spells CASSSGGLDEQYF. CDR3 DNA sequence: TGTGCCAGCAGCTCCGGGGGACTAGACGAGCAGTACTTC.

The genes are TRBV30 and TRBJ2-5, with D perhaps TRBD2 (5 bases). The V gene's germline CDR1 is GTSNPN and CDR2 SVGIG (reference sequence). The V end was cut by 0 bases, the J end by 3 bases, with 11 bases between. There are 14 residues in the CDR3. The CDR3 here is CAWSVMVGKETQYF. In nucleotides, the CDR3 is TGTGCCTGGAGTGTAATGGTCGGGAAAGAGACCCAGTACTTC. Variable domain in full (rest from reference TRBV30 and TRBJ2-5): SQTIHQWPATLVQPVGSPLSLECTVEGTSNPNLYWYRQAAGRGLQLLFYSVGIGQISSEVPQNLSASRPQDRQFILSSKKLLLSDSGFYLCAWSVMVGKETQYFGPGTRLLVL.

The rearrangement joins TRBV3-1 (or the pseudogene TRBV3-2) to TRBJ2-1, with TRBD2 matching 14 bases. CDR3 length: 14 amino acids. With 4 bases clipped from V and 10 bases from J, the junction kept 3 bases outside the gene matches. The germline CDR1 and CDR2 sequences are LGHDT and YNNKEL (reference sequence). CDR3 in amino acids: CASSLTSGREEQFF. DNA of the CDR3: TGTGCCAGCAGCCTGACTAGCGGGAGGGAGGAGCAGTTCTTC.

The chain employs TRBV10-2 and TRBJ2-7, with D possibly being TRBD2 (6 bases). The CDR3 has 12 amino acids. With 7 bases removed from V and 3 bases from J, the gap between germline ends came to 10 bases. The germline CDR1 and CDR2 sequences are WSHSY and SAAADI. The CDR3 bases are TGCGCCAGCACCTCCGGGGGCTACGAGCAGTACTTC. Its protein is CASTSGGYEQYF.

V is TRBV7-6 and J is TRBJ1-4; TRBD1 agrees at 8 bases. The germline gives CDR1 SGHVS, CDR2 FNYEAQ. With V trimmed by 2 bases and J by 0 bases, 8 bases remained unmatched. CDR3 size: 18 residues. The CDR3 nucleotides are TGTGCCAGCAGCTTACAACAGGGACAGGTAGCAACTAATGAAAAACTGTTTTTT. This gives the protein CASSLQQGQVATNEKLFF.

The rearrangement links TRBV6-6 to TRBJ2-5; tentatively, D is TRBD2 (6 bases). Trimming removed 11 bases from V and 0 bases from J, with 13 bases in between. Germline loops: CDR1 MNHNY, CDR2 SVGAGI (reference sequence). The CDR3 contains 13 residues. CDR3 sequence (DNA): TGTGCCGTTGCTGCGGGGTACCAAGAGACCCAGTACTTC. It codes for CAVAAGYQETQYF.

The chain couples TRBV28 to TRBJ2-7; 11 nucleotides align to TRBD1. Germline V CDR1 and CDR2: MDHEN, SYDVKM. The CDR3 is 18 residues long. J was trimmed by 3 bases and V by 7 bases; bases with no gene match: 17. CDR3 DNA sequence: TGTGCCAGCATTCAACCTTCAGCGGACAGGGGGCTATTCTACGAGCAGTACTTC. It yields the protein CASIQPSADRGLFYEQYF.

The chain is built from TRBV6-5 and TRBJ1-1; TRBD1 matches at 9 bases. Trimming took 4 bases from V and 4 from J; bases not matched to a gene: 10. CDR1 is MNHEY and CDR2 is SVGAGI in the germline V gene. This CDR3 contains 16 residues. CDR3 in DNA: TGTGCCAGCAGTTTTAAACAGGGGGCGCTTCCCACTGAAGCTTTCTTT. The encoded protein is CASSFKQGALPTEAFF.

This clone appeared a few times. The J gene is TRBJ2-2, the V gene TRBV5-4; D call uncertain. Trimming shortened V by 2 bases and J by 2 bases, and 10 bases separated the two germline ends. Germline CDR1 and CDR2: SGHNT and YYREEE (reference sequence). The CDR3 spans 15 residues. Here the CDR3 reads CASSFSLANTGELFF. In nucleotides, the CDR3 is TGTGCCAGCAGCTTTAGTTTAGCAAACACCGGGGAGCTGTTTTTT.

The rearrangement links TRBV5-4 to TRBJ2-2; D perhaps matches TRBD2 (5 bases). Looked up from germline, CDR1 is SGHNT and CDR2 is YYREEE (reference sequence). Trimming left V 0 bases short and J 5 bases short, with 11 bases between. CDR3 length: 15 residues. CDR3 coding DNA: TGTGCCAGCAGCTTGGGTGGGAGTGGTACCGGGGAGCTGTTTTTT. This gives the protein CASSLGGSGTGELFF.

The chain has TRBV3-1 (or the pseudogene TRBV3-2) and TRBJ1-1; D gene ambiguous. The CDR3 has 14 amino acids. CDR1 and CDR2 from the germline V gene are LGHDT and YNNKEL (reference sequence). The V end lost 3 bases, the J end lost 10 bases, and 18 bases lay between the germline ends. CDR3 sequence: CASSHGTGGRGAFF. For the CDR3, the DNA is TGTGCCAGCAGCCACGGAACGGGAGGTCGGGGAGCTTTCTTT.

The chain is built from TRBV2 and TRBJ1-2; maybe TRBD1 (5 bases). From germline, CDR1 is SNHLY and CDR2 FYNNEI. The V and J ends lost 4 bases and 6 bases respectively, with 12 bases between them. The CDR3 is made up of 13 amino acids. The CDR3 DNA follows: TGTGCCAGCAGTGGACAGACGCGAAATGGCTACACCTTC. Translating gives CASSGQTRNGYTF.

The chain employs TRBV5-1 and TRBJ2-7; D might be TRBD2 (6 bases). The CDR3 runs to 13 residues. Germline CDR1 and CDR2: SGHRS and YFSETQ. V was trimmed by 0 bases and J by 6 bases, leaving 10 bases between them. The CDR3 sequence is CASSLAAGFEQYF. DNA of the CDR3: TGCGCCAGCAGCTTGGCCGCGGGGTTCGAGCAGTACTTC.